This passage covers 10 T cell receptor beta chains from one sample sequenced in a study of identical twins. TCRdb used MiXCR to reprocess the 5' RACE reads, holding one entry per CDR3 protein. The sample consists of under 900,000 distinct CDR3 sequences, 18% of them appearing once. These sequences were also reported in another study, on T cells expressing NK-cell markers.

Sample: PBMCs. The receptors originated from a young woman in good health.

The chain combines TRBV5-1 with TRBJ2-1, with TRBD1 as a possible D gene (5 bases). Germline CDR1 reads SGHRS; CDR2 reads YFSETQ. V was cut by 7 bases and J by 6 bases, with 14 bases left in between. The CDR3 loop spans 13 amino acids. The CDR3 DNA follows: TGCGCCAGCCAGGGCAGTCGATTCAATGAGCAGTTCTTC. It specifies CASQGSRFNEQFF.

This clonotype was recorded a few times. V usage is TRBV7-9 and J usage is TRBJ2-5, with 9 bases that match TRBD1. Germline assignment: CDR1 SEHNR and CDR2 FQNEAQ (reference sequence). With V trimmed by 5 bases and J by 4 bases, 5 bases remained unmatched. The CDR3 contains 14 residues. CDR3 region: CASSRDRAVETQYF. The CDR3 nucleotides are TGTGCCAGCAGCCGGGACAGGGCGGTAGAGACCCAGTACTTC.

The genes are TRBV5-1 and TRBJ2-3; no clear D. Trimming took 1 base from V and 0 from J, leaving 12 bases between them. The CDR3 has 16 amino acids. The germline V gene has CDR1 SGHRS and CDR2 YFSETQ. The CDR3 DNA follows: TGCGCCAGCAGCTTGTACGGAGTCCCTAGCACAGATACGCAGTATTTT. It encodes CASSLYGVPSTDTQYF.

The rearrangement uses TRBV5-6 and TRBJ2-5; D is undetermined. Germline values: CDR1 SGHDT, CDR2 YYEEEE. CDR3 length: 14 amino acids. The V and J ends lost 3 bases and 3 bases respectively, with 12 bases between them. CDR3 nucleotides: TGTGCCAGCAGCTATGGTACCCTCGAAGAGACCCAGTACTTC. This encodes CASSYGTLEETQYF.

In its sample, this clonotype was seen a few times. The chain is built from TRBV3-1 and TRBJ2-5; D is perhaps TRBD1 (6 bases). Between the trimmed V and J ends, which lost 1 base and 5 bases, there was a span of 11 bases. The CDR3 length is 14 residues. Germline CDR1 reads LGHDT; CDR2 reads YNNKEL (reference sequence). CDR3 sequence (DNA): TGTGCCAGCAGCCAAGGGGGGCTCAAGGAGACCCAGTACTTC. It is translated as CASSQGGLKETQYF.

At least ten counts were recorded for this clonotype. The CDR3 DNA sequence: TGTGCCAGCAGGCTGACAGGGCAAAATTATGGCTACACCTTC. Translating gives CASRLTGQNYGYTF. The V gene is TRBV6-1, the J gene TRBJ1-2, with 7 nucleotides matching TRBD1. V dropped 6 bases and J dropped 5; count of bases not matched to a gene: 9. CDR3 length equals 14 residues. CDR1 and CDR2 (germline): MNHNS, SASEGT.

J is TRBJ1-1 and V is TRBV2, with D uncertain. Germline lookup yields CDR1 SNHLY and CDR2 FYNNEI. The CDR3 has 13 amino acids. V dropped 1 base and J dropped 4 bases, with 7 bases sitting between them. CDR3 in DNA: TGTGCCAGCAGTGAAGTTAAGGGCACTGAAGCTTTCTTT. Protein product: CASSEVKGTEAFF.

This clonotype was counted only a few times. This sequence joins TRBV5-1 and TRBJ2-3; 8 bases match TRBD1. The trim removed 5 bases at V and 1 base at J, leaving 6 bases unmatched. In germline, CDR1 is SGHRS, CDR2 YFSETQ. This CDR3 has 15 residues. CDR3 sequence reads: CASRRTGQGTDTQYF. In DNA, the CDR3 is TGCGCCAGCAGACGGACGGGACAGGGCACAGATACGCAGTATTTT.

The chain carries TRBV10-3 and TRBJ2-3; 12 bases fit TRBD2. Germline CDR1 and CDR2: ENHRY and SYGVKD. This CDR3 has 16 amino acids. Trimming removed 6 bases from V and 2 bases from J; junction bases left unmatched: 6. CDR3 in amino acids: CAIRWTSGDNTDTQYF. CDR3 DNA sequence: TGTGCCATCAGGTGGACTAGCGGGGACAACACAGATACGCAGTATTTT.

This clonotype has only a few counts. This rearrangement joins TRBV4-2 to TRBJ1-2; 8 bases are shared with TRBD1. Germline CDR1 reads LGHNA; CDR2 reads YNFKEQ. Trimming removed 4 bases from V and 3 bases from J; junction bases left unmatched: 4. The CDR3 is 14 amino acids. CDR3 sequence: CASSRQGRYYGYTF. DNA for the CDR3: TGTGCCAGCAGCCGACAGGGGCGGTACTATGGCTACACCTTC.